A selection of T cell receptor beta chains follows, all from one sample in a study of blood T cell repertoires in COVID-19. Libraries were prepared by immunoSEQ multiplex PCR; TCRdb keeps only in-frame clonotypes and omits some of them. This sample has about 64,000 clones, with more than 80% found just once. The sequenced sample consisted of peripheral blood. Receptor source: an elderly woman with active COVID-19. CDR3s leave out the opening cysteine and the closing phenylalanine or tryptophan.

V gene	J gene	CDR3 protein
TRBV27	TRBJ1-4	ASRKRGTTNEKLF
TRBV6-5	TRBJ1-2	ASSYPGPGGGYT
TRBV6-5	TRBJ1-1	ASSTDLLNTEAF
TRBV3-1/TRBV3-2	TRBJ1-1	ASSGGPEAF
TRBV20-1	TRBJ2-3	SASRASASTDTQY
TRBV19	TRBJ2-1	ASGPSYNEQF
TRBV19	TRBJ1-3	ASSIPQGPLY
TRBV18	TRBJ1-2	ASSPPGQINYGYT
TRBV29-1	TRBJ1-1	SVRGSSTEAF
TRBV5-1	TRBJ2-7	ASSLNTGTGAYEQY
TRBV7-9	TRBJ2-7	ASSLGTSGTHEQY
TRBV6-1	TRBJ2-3	ASSEIAGGPTDTQY
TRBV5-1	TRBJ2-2	ASSTHGGDGELF
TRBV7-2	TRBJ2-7	ASSLPRSSSGRDEQY
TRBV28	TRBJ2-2	ASSLASGGTGELF
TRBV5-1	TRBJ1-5	ASSLAGGNQPQH
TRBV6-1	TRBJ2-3	ASSEDQVPDTQY
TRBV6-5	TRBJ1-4	ASRSTAQGGKLF
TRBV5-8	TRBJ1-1	ASSFRQGSTEAF
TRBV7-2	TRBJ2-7	ASSLIREQY
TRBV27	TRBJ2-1	ASRTWGVYEQF
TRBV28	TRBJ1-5	ASSSYQPQH
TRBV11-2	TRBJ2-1	ASSFRGGLSHEQF
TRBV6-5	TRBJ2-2	ASSYSFRENTGELF
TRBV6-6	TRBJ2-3	ASSYLDRFTDTQY
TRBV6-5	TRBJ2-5	ASSNRGQETQY
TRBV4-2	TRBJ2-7	ASSQDRAGTGAYEQY
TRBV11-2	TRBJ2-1	ASSPGLADGEQF
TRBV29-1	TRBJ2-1	SARTGVAINEQF
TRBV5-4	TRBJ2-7	ASSGGQGVGPYEQY
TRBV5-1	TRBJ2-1	ASSSSPTEDAYNEQF
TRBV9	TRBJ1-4	ASSVVAGSNEKLF
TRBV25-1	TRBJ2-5	ASTDRGPAETQY
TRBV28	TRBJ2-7	ASSRSRTGGFGYEQY
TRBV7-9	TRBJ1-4	ASSLTEKLF
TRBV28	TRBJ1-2	ASSLGLAYGYT
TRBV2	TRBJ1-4	ASSESGATNEKLF
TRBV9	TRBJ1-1	ASSVEPGTEAF
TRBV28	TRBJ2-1	ASSKTSSSIFYNEQF
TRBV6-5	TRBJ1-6	ASNDRNSPLH
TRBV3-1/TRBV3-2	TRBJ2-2	ASSRPSSTGELF
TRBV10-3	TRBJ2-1	AISDLAGGGLYNEQF
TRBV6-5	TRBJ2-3	ASSPREGTQY
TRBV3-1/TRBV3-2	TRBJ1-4	ASSPDRGYGEKLF
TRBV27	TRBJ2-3	ASSLEGGGQKPDTQY
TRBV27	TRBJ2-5	ASSSLAGGGETQY
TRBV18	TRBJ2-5	ASSASGGASETQY
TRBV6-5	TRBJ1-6	ASSSRGASSPLH
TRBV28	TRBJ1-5	ASSLRQFDDQPQH
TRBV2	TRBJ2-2	AGLGSPNTGELF
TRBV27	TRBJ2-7	ASSLKGLGEQY
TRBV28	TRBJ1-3	ASNPTGAGNTIY
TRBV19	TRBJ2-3	ASSMLAGGRTQY
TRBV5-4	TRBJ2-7	ASSSDIKVYEQY
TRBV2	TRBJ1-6	ARQGANNNSPLH
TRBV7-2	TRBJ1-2	ASSLDHRNYGYT
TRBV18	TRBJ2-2	ASSQLAANTGELF
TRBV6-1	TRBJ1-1	ASSEWAGIDTEAF
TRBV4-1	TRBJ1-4	ASSQDGQGIGKLF